The 12 T cell receptor beta chains below were found in one sample sequenced in a study of T-cell reconstitution after alpha-beta-depleted transplantation in children. Researchers prepared the TCRbeta library using unique molecular identifiers, the study reports. One entry per CDR3 protein results from TCRdb running MiXCR on the PCR reads. The sample records about 400,000 distinct CDR3 sequences, roughly 20% being singletons. Here the sequenced sample was PBMCs from the stem cell graft donor, taken from the stem cell graft. Every receptor here comes from a human donor who donated a stem cell graft to a child with acute myeloid leukemia.

This clonotype was recorded many times. V gene TRBV29-1 combines with J gene TRBJ2-3, with unresolved D. The V end lost 4 bases, the J end lost 0 bases, and 8 bases lay between the germline ends. The CDR3 length is 13 residues. CDR1 SQVTM and CDR2 ANQGSEA come from the germline V gene. The CDR3 protein is CSVGGRSTDTQYF. CDR3 DNA sequence: TGCAGCGTTGGTGGAAGGAGCACAGATACGCAGTATTTT.

The gene calls are TRBV20-1 and TRBJ1-3, with D possibly being TRBD1 (5 bases). CDR3 length: 16 amino acids. V gave up 4 bases and J gave up 0 bases, with 16 bases separating them. CDR1 is DFQATT and CDR2 is SNEGSKA in the germline V gene (reference sequence). This CDR3 reads CSATPGTELSGNTIYF. Here the CDR3 DNA reads TGCAGTGCTACCCCCGGGACGGAGCTCTCTGGAAACACCATATATTTT.

This clonotype was seen a few times. The V call is TRBV7-9, the J call TRBJ2-1; 8 nucleotides agree with TRBD1. V lost 5 bases to trimming and J lost 4 bases; unmatched junction nucleotides: 10. CDR1 and CDR2 (germline): SEHNR, FQNEAQ (reference sequence). There are 16 residues in the CDR3. The CDR3 loop is CASSPQIRQGYNEQFF. CDR3 DNA: TGTGCCAGCAGCCCACAAATAAGACAGGGGTACAATGAGCAGTTCTTC.

As regards this clonotype: At one end, the junction sequence differs from germline, possibly due to a read error. V gene TRBV10-3 combines with J gene TRBJ2-5; 8 bases map to TRBD1. In germline, CDR1 is ENHRY, CDR2 SYGVKD. This CDR3 is built from 15 residues. Written as DNA, the CDR3 is TGTGCCATCAAGCCGGGACAGGCGGGCCAAGAGGCCCAGTACTTC. Translation gives CAIKPGQAGQEAQYF.

This clonotype turned up a few times. The genes are TRBV9 and TRBJ2-5; 8 bases align to TRBD2. The junction had 2 bases not matched to a gene; V was cut back by 0 bases and J by 4 bases. The V gene's germline CDR1 is SGDLS and CDR2 YYNGEE. This CDR3 region has 14 residues. The CDR3: CASSVGTSLETQYF. In nucleotides, the CDR3 is TGTGCCAGCAGCGTAGGGACTAGCCTAGAGACCCAGTACTTC.

The chain recombines TRBV5-1 with TRBJ1-1; the match to TRBD1 covers 8 bases. This CDR3 contains 15 residues. Losses at the gene ends were 3 bases for V and 4 bases for J; bases not matched to a gene: 8. The germline V gene encodes CDR1 SGHRS and CDR2 YFSETQ. The DNA of the CDR3 is TGCGCCAGCAGCTCTTCACAGGGGGGTGTCACTGAAGCTTTCTTT. Translation gives CASSSSQGGVTEAFF.

There are many counts of this clonotype. The J gene is TRBJ2-1, the V gene TRBV12-3 or TRBV12-4; D is unresolved. Trimming removed 1 base from V and 5 bases from J, with 6 bases in between. CDR3 length equals 13 residues. The chain's CDR3 is CASSLEANNEQFF. The CDR3 DNA reads TGTGCCAGCAGTTTAGAAGCGAACAATGAGCAGTTCTTC.

This clonotype was counted at least ten times. The chain recombines TRBV20-1 with TRBJ2-1, with 8 nucleotides matching TRBD2. This CDR3 is built from 15 residues. V shed 0 bases and J 6 bases; nucleotides not matched to a gene: 7. From germline, CDR1 is DFQATT and CDR2 SNEGSKA (reference sequence). The CDR3 loop is CSAREGLVVGNEQFF. In DNA, the CDR3 is TGCAGTGCTAGAGAGGGACTAGTTGTCGGCAATGAGCAGTTCTTC.

The chain uses TRBV28 and TRBJ2-7; D not certain. CDR1 and CDR2 from the germline V gene are MDHEN and SYDVKM. The length of the CDR3 is 13 residues. V lost 8 bases to trimming and J lost 6 bases, with 17 bases between them. CDR3 protein: CASRRSDFTEQYF. In DNA, the CDR3 is TGTGCCAGCCGACGGTCAGATTTCACCGAGCAGTACTTC.

This clonotype was seen many times. The chain joins TRBV29-1 to TRBJ2-1; 7 bases line up with TRBD2. The CDR3 runs 12 residues. CDR1 is SQVTM, CDR2 ANQGSEA, per germline. V was pared by 5 bases and J by 9 bases, with 7 bases of the junction left unmatched. Written as DNA, the CDR3 is TGCAGCGTTTTCGGACTAGTTGGTGAGCAGTTCTTC. This gives the protein CSVFGLVGEQFF.

This clonotype was picked up many times. The chain combines TRBV9 with TRBJ2-1; D is perhaps TRBD2 (6 bases). Trimming shortened V by 0 bases and J by 11 bases, and 12 bases separated the two germline ends. Germline V gene lookup returns CDR1 SGDLS and CDR2 YYNGEE. The CDR3 is made up of 13 amino acids. The CDR3: CASSVAKEGKQFF. The DNA of the CDR3 is TGTGCCAGCAGCGTAGCAAAGGAGGGAAAGCAGTTCTTC.

This rearrangement joins TRBV5-1 to TRBJ2-7; 10 bases are a match to TRBD1. Trimming took 4 bases from V and 3 from J; bases not matched to a gene: 1. CDR1 SGHRS and CDR2 YFSETQ come from the germline V gene. This CDR3 has 13 amino acids. Here the CDR3 DNA reads TGCGCCAGCAGCGGGACAGGGGACTACGAGCAGTACTTC. This gives the protein CASSGTGDYEQYF. Looking up the rest from reference TRBV5-1 and TRBJ2-7 gives the full variable domain: KAGVTQTPRYLIKTRGQQVTLSCSPISGHRSVSWYQQTPGQGLQFLFEYFSETQRNKGNFPGRFSGRQFSNSRSEMNVSTLELGDSALYLCASSGTGDYEQYFGPGTRLTVT.